This TCR beta chain was captured in a study of blood T cells in healthy people across ages. This clonotype was seen more than once but under ten times. Staff drew around 10 milliliters of peripheral blood from each donor. The CDR3 spans 14 residues. J gave up 9 bases and V 5 bases, and 9 bases lay outside the gene matches. A second PCR, run for 7 to 11 cycles, used a sample-barcoded 5' primer plus a J-beta primer mix. TCRdb recomputed calls from the 5' RACE reads with MiXCR, one row per CDR3 protein. The sample includes around 2 million distinct CDR3 sequences, about 39% of them seen just once. This sequence was found in a human donor in good health. Material: blood. This chain joins TRBV12-3 or TRBV12-4 and TRBJ2-3; 9 bases map to TRBD1. CDR3 DNA sequence: TGTGCCAGCAGTCTCGGGACAGGGTTCTACACGCAGTATTTT. Its translation is CASSLGTGFYTQYF.